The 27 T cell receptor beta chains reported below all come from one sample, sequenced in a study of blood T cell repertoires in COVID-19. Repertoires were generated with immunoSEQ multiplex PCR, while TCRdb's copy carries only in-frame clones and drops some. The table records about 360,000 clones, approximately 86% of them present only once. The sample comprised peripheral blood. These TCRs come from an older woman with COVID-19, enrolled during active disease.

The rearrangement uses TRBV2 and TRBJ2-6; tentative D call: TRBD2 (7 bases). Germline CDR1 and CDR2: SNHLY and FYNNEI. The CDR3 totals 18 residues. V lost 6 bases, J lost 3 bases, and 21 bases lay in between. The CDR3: CASRTRRGAALGANVLTF. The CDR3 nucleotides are TGTGCCAGCAGAACCCGACGGGGGGCGGCGCTTGGGGCCAACGTCCTGACTTTC.

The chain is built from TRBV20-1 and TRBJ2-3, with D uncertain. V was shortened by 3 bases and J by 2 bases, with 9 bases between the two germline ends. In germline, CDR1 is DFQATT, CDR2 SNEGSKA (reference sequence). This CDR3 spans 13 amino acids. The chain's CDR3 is CSASPQATDTQYF. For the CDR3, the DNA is TGCAGTGCTAGTCCTCAGGCCACAGATACGCAGTATTTT.

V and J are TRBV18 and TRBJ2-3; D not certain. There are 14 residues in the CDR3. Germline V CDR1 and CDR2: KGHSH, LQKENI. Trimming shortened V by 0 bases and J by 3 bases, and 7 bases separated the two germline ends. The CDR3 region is CASSPPSRTDTQYF. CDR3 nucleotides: TGTGCCAGCTCACCACCGTCTAGGACAGATACGCAGTATTTT. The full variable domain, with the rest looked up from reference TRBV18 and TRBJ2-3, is NAGVMQNPRHLVRRRGQEARLRCSPMKGHSHVYWYRQLPEEGLKFMVYLQKENIIDESGMPKERFSAEFPKEGPSILRIQQVVRGDSAAYFCASSPPSRTDTQYFGPGTRLTVL.

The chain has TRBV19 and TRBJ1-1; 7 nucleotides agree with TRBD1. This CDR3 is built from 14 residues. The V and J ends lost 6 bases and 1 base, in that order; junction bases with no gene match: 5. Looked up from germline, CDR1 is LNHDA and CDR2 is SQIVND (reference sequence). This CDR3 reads CASRLTGTNTEAFF. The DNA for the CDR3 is TGTGCCAGTAGGCTGACAGGGACGAACACTGAAGCTTTCTTT.

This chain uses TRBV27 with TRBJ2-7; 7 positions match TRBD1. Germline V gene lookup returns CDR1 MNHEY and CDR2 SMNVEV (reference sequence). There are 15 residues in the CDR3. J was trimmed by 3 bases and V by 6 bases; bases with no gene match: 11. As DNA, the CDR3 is TGTGCCAGCAGGTGGGGGTTTACAGGGGTCTACGAGCAGTACTTC. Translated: CASRWGFTGVYEQYF.

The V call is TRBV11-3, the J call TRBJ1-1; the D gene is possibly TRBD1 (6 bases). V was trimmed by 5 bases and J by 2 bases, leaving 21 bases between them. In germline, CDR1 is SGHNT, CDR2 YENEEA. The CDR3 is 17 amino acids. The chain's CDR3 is CASSPRTDVKSNTEAFF. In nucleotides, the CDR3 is TGTGCCAGCAGCCCTCGGACAGACGTCAAATCAAACACTGAAGCTTTCTTT. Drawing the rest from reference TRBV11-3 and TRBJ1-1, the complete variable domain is EAGVVQSPRYKIIEKKQPVAFWCNPISGHNTLYWYLQNLGQGPELLIRYENEEAVDDSQLPKDRFSAERLKGVDSTLKIQPAELGDSAVYLCASSPRTDVKSNTEAFFGQGTRLTVV.

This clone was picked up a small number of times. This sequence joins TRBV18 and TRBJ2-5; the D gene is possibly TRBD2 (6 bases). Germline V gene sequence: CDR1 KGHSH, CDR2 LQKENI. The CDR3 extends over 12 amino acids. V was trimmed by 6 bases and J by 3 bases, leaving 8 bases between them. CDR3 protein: CASSPGEETQYF. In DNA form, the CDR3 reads TGTGCCAGCTCGCCGGGGGAAGAGACCCAGTACTTC. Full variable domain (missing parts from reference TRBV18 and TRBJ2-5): NAGVMQNPRHLVRRRGQEARLRCSPMKGHSHVYWYRQLPEEGLKFMVYLQKENIIDESGMPKERFSAEFPKEGPSILRIQQVVRGDSAAYFCASSPGEETQYFGPGTRLLVL.

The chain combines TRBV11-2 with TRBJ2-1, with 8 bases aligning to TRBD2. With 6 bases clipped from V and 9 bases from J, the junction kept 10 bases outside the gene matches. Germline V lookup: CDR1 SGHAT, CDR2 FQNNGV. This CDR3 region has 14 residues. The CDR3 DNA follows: TGTGCCAGCAGTCCCTTCGGGGGGGCGGGTGAGCAGTTCTTC. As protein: CASSPFGGAGEQFF.

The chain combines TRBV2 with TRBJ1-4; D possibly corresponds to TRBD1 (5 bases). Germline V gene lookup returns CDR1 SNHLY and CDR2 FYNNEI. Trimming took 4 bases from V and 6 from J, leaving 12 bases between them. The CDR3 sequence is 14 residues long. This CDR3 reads CASSVPGKDEKLFF. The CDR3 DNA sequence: TGTGCCAGCAGTGTTCCAGGGAAGGATGAAAAACTGTTTTTT.

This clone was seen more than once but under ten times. DNA of the CDR3: TGTGCCAGCAGCCCATCCAACTCCTACCTCACTGAAGCTTTCTTT. Translation: CASSPSNSYLTEAFF. The chain recombines TRBV2 with TRBJ1-1; no definite D call. V was cut by 6 bases and J by 4 bases, with 18 bases left in between. The CDR3 covers 15 residues. CDR1 and CDR2 from the germline V gene are SNHLY and FYNNEI. Looking up the rest from reference TRBV2 and TRBJ1-1 gives the full variable domain: EPEVTQTPSHQVTQMGQEVILRCVPISNHLYFYWYRQILGQKVEFLVSFYNNEISEKSEIFDDQFSVERPDGSNFTLKIRSTKLEDSAMYFCASSPSNSYLTEAFFGQGTRLTVV.

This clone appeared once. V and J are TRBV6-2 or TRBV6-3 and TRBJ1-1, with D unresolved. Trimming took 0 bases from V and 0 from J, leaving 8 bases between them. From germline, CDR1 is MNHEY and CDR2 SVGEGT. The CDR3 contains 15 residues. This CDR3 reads CASSYSPGMNTEAFF. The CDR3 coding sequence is TGTGCCAGCAGTTACTCACCAGGAATGAACACTGAAGCTTTCTTT.

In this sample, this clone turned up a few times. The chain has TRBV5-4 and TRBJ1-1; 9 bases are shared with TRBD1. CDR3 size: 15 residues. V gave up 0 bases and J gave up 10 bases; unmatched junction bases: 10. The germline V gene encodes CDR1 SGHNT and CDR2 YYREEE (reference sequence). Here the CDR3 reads CASSLDLGQGRAAFF. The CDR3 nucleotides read TGTGCCAGCAGCTTGGATCTAGGACAGGGGAGAGCAGCTTTCTTT. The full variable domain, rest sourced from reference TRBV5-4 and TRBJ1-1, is ETGVTQSPTHLIKTRGQQVTLRCSSQSGHNTVSWYQQALGQGPQFIFQYYREEENGRGNFPPRFSGLQFPNYSSELNVNALELDDSALYLCASSLDLGQGRAAFFGQGTRLTVV.

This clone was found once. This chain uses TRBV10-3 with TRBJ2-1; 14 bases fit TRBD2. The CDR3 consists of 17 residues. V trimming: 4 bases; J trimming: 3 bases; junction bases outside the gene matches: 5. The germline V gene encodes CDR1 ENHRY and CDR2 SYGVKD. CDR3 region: CAISAGLAGGNYNEQFF. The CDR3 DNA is TGTGCCATCAGTGCTGGACTAGCGGGGGGAAACTACAATGAGCAGTTCTTC.

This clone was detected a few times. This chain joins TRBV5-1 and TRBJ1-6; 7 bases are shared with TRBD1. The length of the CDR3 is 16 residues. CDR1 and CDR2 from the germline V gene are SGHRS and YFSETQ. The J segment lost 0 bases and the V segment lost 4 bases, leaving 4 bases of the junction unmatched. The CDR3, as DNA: TGCGCCAGCAGCCCGGGACAGAGCTCCTATAATTCACCCCTCCACTTT. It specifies CASSPGQSSYNSPLHF.

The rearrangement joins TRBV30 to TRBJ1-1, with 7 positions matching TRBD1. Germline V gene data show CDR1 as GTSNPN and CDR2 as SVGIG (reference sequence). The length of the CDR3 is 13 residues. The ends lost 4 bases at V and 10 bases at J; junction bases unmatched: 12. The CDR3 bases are TGTGCCTGGACGGGAGGGGGCGCCGAAGGAGCTTTCTTT. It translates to CAWTGGGAEGAFF.

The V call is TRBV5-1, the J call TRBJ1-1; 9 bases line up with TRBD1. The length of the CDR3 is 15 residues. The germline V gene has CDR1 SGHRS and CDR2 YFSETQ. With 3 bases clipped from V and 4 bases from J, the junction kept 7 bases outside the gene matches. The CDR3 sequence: CASSWGQGLITEAFF. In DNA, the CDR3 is TGCGCCAGCAGCTGGGGACAGGGCTTGATCACTGAAGCTTTCTTT.

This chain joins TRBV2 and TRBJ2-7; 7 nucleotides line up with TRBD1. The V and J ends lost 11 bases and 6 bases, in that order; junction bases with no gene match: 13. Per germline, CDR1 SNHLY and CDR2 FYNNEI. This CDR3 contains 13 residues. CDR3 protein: CAAHRDSEIEQYF. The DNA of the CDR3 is TGTGCCGCACACCGGGACAGCGAAATCGAGCAGTACTTC.

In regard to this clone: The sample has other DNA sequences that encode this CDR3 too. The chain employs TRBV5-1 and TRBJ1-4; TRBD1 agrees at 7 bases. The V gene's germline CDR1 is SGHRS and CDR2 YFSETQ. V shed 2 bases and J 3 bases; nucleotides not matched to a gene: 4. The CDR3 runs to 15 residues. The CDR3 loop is CASSFYRGANEKLFF. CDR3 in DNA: TGCGCCAGCAGCTTTTACAGGGGAGCTAATGAAAAACTGTTTTTT.

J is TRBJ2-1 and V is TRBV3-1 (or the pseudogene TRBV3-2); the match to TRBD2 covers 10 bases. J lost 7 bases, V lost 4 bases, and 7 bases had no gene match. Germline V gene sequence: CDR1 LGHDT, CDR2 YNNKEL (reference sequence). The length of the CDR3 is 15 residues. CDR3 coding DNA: TGTGCCAGCAGCCGGGCGAGCGGGGGGGTTAATGAGCAGTTCTTC. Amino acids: CASSRASGGVNEQFF.

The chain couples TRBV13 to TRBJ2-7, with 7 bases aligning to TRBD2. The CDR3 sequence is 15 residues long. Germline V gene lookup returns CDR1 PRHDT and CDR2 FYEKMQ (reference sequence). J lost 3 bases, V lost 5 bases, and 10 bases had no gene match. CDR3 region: CASSPMWGGYYEQYF. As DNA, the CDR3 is TGTGCCAGCAGCCCCATGTGGGGGGGTTACTACGAGCAGTACTTC.

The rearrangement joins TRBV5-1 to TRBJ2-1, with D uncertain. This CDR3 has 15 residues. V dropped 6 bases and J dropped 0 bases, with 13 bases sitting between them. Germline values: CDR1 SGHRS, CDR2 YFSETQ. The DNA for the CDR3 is TGCGCCAGCACCCAAGGCCGGAGCTCCTACAATGAGCAGTTCTTC. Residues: CASTQGRSSYNEQFF.

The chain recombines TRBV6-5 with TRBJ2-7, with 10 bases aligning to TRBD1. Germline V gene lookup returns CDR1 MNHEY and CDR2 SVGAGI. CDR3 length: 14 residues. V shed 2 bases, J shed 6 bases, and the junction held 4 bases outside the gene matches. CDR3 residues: CASSYGQGVSEQYF. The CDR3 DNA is TGTGCCAGCAGTTACGGACAGGGGGTTTCCGAGCAGTACTTC.

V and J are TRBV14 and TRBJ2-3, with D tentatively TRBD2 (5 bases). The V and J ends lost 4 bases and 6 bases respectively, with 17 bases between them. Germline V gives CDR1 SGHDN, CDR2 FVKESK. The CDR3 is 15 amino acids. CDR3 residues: CASSRTGGGWDTQYF. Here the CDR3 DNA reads TGTGCCAGCAGCCGAACCGGAGGTGGGTGGGATACGCAGTATTTT.

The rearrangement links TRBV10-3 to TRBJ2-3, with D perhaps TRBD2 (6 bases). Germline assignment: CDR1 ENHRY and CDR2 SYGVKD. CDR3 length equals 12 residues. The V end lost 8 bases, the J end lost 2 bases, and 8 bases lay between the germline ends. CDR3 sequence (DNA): TGTGCCATCCGGGACTCCACAGATACGCAGTATTTT. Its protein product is CAIRDSTDTQYF.

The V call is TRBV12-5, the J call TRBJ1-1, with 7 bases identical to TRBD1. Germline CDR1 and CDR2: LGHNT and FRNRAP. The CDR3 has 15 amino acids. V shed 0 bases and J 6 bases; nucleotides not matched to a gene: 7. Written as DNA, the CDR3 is TGTGCTAGTGGTTTGGTAATAGGGGGCGGATCTGAAGCTTTCTTT. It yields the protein CASGLVIGGGSEAFF. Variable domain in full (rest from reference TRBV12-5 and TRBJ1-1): DARVTQTPRHKVTEMGQEVTMRCQPILGHNTVFWYRQTMMQGLELLAYFRNRAPLDDSGMPKDRFSAEMPDATLATLKIQPSEPRDSAVYFCASGLVIGGGSEAFFGQGTRLTVV.

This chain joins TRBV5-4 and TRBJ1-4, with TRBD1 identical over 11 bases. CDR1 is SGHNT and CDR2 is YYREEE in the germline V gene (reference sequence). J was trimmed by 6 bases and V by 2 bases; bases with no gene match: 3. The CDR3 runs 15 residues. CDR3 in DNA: TGTGCCAGCAGCTTCTGGACAGGGGGCGATGAAAAACTGTTTTTT. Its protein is CASSFWTGGDEKLFF.

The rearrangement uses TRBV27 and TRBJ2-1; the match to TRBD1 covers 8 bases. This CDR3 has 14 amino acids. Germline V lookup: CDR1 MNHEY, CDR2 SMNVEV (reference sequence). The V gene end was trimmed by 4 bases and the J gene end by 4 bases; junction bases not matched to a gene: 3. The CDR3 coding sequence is TGTGCCAGCAGTTGGGGACAGGAGTACAATGAGCAGTTCTTC. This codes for CASSWGQEYNEQFF.